One T cell receptor (beta chain) is described in this entry. The source of the sample is a study of blood T cell repertoires in COVID-19. Across the whole study: The study drew acute and convalescent COVID-19 samples from the United States, Italy and Spain. The cDNA or gDNA used as material had been derived from T cells, B-cell-depleted T cells, or PBMCs.

The CDR3 covers 14 residues. From germline, CDR1 is MNHNY and CDR2 SVGAGI (reference sequence). Trimming removed 5 bases from V and 9 bases from J; junction bases left unmatched: 5. Original handling: The assay estimated nucleated cells by amplifying reference gene primers. The assay was immunoSEQ multiplex PCR, and TCRdb's table has in-frame clones only and misses some. For V, J and clone size, that table is used; D and trimming come from the DNA. The sample has some 260,000 clones; around 90% are singletons. Sequences were obtained from peripheral blood. This sequence originates from a woman aged 40 to 50 who had recovered from COVID-19. The chain recombines TRBV6-6 with TRBJ2-1, with 12 bases that match TRBD2. The CDR3 sequence: CASSRPSGGGEQFF. As DNA, the CDR3 is TGTGCCAGCAGTCGTCCTAGCGGGGGGGGTGAGCAGTTCTTC.